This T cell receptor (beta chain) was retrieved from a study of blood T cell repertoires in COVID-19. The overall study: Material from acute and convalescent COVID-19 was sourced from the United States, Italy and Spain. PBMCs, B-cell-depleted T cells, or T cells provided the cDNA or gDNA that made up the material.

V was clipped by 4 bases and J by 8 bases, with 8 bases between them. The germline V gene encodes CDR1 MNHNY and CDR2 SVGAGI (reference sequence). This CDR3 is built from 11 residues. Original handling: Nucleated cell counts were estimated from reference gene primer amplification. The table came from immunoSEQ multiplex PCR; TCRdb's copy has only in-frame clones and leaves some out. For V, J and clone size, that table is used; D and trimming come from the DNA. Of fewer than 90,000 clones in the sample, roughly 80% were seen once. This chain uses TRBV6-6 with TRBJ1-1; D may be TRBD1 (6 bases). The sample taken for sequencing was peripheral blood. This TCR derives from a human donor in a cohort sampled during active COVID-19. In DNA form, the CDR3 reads TGTGCCAGCAGTTGGACAGCCGAAGCTTTCTTT. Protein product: CASSWTAEAFF.